Listed here are 3 T cell receptor beta chains from one sample, sequenced in a study of blood T cell repertoires in COVID-19. TCRdb's table, derived via immunoSEQ multiplex PCR, lists solely in-frame clones and lacks some. The sample shows hundreds of thousands of clones, about nine tenths of them seen only once. The sample consisted of peripheral blood. The receptors were sampled from a woman aged 45-59 years who had recovered from COVID-19.

For the CDR3, the DNA is TGCGCCAGCAGCTTAGCGGGCAGGAACATTCAGTACTTC. This translates into CASSLAGRNIQYF. The gene calls are TRBV5-1 and TRBJ2-4; TRBD2 might be the D (6 bases). The V end was cut by 2 bases, the J end by 7 bases, with 10 bases between. Germline V lookup: CDR1 SGHRS, CDR2 YFSETQ. This CDR3 is 13 amino acids long. The full variable domain, completed using reference TRBV5-1 and TRBJ2-4, is KAGVTQTPRYLIKTRGQQVTLSCSPISGHRSVSWYQQTPGQGLQFLFEYFSETQRNKGNFPGRFSGRQFSNSRSEMNVSTLELGDSALYLCASSLAGRNIQYFGAGTRLSVL.

This chain uses TRBV29-1 with TRBJ1-2; possible D gene TRBD1, 5 bases. The V end lost 4 bases, the J end lost 10 bases, and 19 bases lay between the germline ends. Germline V gives CDR1 SQVTM, CDR2 ANQGSEA. CDR3 length equals 13 residues. As DNA, the CDR3 is TGCAGCGTTGCCTTAGGGCAGGGCTGGGACTACACCTTC. It encodes CSVALGQGWDYTF.

The rearrangement links TRBV27 to TRBJ1-1; maybe TRBD1 (5 bases). This CDR3 region has 13 residues. V dropped 5 bases and J dropped 3 bases, with 10 bases sitting between them. From germline, CDR1 is MNHEY and CDR2 SMNVEV (reference sequence). The CDR3 reads CASSRQYYTEAFF. CDR3 DNA: TGTGCCAGCAGTCGACAGTATTACACTGAAGCTTTCTTT.